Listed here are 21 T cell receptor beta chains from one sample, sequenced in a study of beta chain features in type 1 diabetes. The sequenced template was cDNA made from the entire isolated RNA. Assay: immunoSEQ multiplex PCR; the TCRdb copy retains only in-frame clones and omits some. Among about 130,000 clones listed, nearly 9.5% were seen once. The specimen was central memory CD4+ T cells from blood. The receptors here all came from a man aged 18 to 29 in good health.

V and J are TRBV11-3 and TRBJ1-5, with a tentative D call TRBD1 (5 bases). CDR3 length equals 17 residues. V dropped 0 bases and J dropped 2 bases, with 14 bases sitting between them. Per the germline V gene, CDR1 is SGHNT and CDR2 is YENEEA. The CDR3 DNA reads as TGTGCCAGCAGCTTAGATCGGGGGGAGGTACGCAATCAGCCCCAGCATTTT. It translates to CASSLDRGEVRNQPQHF.

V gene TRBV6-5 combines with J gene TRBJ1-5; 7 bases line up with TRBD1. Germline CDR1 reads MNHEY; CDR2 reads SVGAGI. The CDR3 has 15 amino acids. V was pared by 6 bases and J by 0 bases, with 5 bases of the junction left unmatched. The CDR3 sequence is CASRVDRPSNQPQHF. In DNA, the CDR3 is TGTGCCAGCAGGGTGGACAGGCCTAGCAATCAGCCCCAGCATTTT.

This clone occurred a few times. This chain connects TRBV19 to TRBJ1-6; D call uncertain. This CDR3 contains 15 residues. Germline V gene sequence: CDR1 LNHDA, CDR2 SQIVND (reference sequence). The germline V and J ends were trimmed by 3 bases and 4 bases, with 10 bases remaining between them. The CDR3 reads CASSMEPRYNSPLHF. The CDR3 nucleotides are TGTGCCAGTAGTATGGAGCCGCGTTATAATTCACCCCTCCACTTT.

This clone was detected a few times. CDR3 residues: CASSLARGFQETQYF. The DNA of the CDR3 is TGTGCCAGCAGCTTAGCACGCGGATTCCAAGAGACCCAGTACTTC. The V and J genes are TRBV7-2 and TRBJ2-5; the D is unclear. Germline lookup yields CDR1 SGHTA and CDR2 FQGNSA. V was clipped by 0 bases and J by 1 base, with 9 bases between them. The CDR3 spans 15 residues.

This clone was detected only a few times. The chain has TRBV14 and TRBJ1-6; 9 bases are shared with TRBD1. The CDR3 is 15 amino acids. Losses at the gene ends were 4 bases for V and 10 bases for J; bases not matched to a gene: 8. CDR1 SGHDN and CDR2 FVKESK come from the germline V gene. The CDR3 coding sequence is TGTGCCAGCAGCCCGCTTGGACAGGGGAGCTCACCCCTCCACTTT. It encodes CASSPLGQGSSPLHF.

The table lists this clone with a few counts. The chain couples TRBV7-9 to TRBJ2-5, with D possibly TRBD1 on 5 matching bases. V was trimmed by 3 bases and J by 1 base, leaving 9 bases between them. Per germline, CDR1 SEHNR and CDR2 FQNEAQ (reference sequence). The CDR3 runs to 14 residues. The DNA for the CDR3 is TGTGCCAGCAGCTTTGGAACAGGCCAAGAGACCCAGTACTTC. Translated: CASSFGTGQETQYF. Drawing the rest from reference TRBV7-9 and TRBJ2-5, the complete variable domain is DTGVSQNPRHKITKRGQNVTFRCDPISEHNRLYWYRQTLGQGPEFLTYFQNEAQLEKSRLLSDRFSAERPKGSFSTLEIQRTEQGDSAMYLCASSFGTGQETQYFGPGTRLLVL.

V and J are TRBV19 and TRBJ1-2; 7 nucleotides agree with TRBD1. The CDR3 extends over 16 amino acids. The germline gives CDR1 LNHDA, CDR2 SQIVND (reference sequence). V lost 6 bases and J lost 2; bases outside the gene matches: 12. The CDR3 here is CASRHRDSSLNYGYTF. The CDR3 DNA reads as TGTGCCAGTAGACACCGGGACAGCAGTTTGAACTATGGCTACACCTTC.

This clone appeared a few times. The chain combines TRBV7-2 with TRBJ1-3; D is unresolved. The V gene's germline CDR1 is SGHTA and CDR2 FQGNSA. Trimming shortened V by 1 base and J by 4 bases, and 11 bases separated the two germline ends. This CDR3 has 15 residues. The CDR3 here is CASSLVEGVGNTIYF. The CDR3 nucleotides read TGTGCCAGCAGCTTAGTCGAGGGCGTCGGAAACACCATATATTTT.

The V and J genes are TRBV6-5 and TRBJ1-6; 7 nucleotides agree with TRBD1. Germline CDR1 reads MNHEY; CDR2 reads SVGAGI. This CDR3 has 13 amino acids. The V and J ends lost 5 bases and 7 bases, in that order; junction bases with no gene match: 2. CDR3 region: CASSKDRNSPLHF. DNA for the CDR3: TGTGCCAGCAGTAAGGACAGGAATTCACCCCTCCACTTT.

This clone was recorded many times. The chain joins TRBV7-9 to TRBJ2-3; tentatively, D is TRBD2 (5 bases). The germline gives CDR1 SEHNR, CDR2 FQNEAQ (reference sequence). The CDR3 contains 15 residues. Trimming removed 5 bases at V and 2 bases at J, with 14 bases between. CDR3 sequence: CASSPAGRDTDTQYF. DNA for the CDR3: TGTGCCAGCAGCCCCGCGGGCCGGGACACAGATACGCAGTATTTT.

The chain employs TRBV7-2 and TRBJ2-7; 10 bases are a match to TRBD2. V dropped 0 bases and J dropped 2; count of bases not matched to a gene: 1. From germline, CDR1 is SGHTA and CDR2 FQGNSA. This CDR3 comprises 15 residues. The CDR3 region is CASSLASGGTYEQYF. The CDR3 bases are TGTGCCAGCAGCTTAGCTAGCGGGGGGACCTACGAGCAGTACTTC.

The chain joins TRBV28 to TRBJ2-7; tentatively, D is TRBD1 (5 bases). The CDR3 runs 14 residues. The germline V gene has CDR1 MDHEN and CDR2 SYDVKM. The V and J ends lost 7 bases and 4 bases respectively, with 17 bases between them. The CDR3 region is CASKPHRSPYEQYF. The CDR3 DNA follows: TGTGCCAGCAAACCCCACAGGTCCCCATACGAGCAGTACTTC.

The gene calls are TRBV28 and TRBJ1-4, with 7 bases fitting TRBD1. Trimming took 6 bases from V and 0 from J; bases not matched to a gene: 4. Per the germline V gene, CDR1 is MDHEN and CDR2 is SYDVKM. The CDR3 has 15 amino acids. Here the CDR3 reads CASRGDSATNEKLFF. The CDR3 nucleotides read TGTGCCAGCAGGGGGGACAGTGCAACTAATGAAAAACTGTTTTTT. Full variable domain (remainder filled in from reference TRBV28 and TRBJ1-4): DVKVTQSSRYLVKRTGEKVFLECVQDMDHENMFWYRQDPGLGLRLIYFSYDVKMKEKGDIPEGYSVSREKKERFSLILESASTNQTSMYLCASRGDSATNEKLFFGSGTQLSVL.

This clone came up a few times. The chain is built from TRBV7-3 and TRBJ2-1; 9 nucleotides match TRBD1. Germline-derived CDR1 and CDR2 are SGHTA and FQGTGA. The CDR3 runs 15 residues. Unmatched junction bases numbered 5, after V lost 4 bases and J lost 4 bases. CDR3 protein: CASSSGQGKYNEQFF. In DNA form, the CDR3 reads TGTGCCAGCAGCTCGGGACAGGGAAAGTACAATGAGCAGTTCTTC.

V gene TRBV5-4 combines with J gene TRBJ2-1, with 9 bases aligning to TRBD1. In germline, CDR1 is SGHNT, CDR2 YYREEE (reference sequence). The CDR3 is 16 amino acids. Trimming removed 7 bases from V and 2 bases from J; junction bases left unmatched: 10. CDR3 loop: CASVPRQGEAYNEQFF. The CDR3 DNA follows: TGTGCCAGCGTACCCCGACAGGGGGAGGCCTACAATGAGCAGTTCTTC.

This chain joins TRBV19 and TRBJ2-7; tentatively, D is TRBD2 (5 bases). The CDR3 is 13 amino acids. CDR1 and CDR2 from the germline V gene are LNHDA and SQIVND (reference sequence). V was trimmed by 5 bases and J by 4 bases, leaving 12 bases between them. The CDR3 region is CASSEGPLYEQYF. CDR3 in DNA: TGTGCCAGTAGTGAGGGTCCGTTATACGAGCAGTACTTC.

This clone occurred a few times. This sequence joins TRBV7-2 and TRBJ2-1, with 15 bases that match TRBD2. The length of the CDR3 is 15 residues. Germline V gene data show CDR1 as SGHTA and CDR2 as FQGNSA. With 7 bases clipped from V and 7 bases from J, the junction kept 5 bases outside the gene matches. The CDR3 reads CASTIGTSGRNEQFF. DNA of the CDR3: TGTGCCAGCACCATTGGGACTAGCGGGAGGAATGAGCAGTTCTTC.

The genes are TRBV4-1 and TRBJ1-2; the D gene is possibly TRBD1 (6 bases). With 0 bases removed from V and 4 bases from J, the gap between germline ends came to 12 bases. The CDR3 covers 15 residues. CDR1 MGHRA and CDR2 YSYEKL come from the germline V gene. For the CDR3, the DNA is TGCGCCAGCAGCCAAGAGGGGGCACCACTCTATGGCTACACCTTC. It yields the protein CASSQEGAPLYGYTF.

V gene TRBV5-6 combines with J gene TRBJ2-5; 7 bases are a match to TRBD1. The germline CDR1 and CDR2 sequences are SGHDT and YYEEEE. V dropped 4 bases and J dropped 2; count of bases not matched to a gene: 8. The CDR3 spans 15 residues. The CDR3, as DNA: TGTGCCAGCAGCCCCTTGGACAGGCGTCAAGAGACCCAGTACTTC. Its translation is CASSPLDRRQETQYF.

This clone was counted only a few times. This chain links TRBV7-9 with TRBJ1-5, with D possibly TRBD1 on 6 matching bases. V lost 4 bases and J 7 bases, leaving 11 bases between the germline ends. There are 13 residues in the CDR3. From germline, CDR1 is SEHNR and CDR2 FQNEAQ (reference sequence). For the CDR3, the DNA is TGTGCCAGCAGCTCGGACAGCAGACAGCCCCAGCATTTT. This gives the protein CASSSDSRQPQHF. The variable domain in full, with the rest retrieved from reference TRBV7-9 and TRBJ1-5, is DTGVSQNPRHKITKRGQNVTFRCDPISEHNRLYWYRQTLGQGPEFLTYFQNEAQLEKSRLLSDRFSAERPKGSFSTLEIQRTEQGDSAMYLCASSSDSRQPQHFGDGTRLSIL.

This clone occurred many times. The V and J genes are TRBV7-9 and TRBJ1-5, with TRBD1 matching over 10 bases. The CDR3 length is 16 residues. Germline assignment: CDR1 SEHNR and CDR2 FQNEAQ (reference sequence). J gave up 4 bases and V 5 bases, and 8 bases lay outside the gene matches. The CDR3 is CASSPDRGLSNQPQHF. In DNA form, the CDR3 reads TGTGCCAGCAGCCCAGACAGGGGGCTGTCGAATCAGCCCCAGCATTTT.